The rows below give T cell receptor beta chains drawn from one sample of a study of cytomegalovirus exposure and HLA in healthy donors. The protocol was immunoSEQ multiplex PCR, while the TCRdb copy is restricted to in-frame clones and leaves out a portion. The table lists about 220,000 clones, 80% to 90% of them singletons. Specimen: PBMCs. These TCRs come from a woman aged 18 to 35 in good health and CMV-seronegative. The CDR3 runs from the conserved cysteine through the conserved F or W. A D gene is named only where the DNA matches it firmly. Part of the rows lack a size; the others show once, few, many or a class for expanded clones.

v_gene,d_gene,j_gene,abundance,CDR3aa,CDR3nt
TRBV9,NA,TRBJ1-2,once,CASSVGGLGNGYTF,TGTGCCAGCAGCGTAGGGGGGCTGGGAAATGGCTACACCTTC
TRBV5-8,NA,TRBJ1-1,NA,CASSLQGGTEAFF,TGTGCCAGCAGCCTACAGGGAGGGACTGAAGCTTTCTTT
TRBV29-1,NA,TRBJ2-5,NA,CSGLEPSGETQYF,TGCAGCGGCCTAGAACCTTCGGGGGAGACCCAGTACTTC
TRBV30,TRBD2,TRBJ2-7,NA,CAWSVSSGSYEQYF,TGTGCCTGGAGTGTTTCTAGCGGGTCTTACGAGCAGTACTTC
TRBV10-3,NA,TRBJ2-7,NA,CATSHEYEQYF,TGTGCCACGAGCCACGAATACGAGCAGTACTTC
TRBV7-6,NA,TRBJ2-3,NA,CASSFSVSTDTQYF,TGTGCCAGCAGCTTTAGCGTGAGCACAGATACGCAGTATTTT
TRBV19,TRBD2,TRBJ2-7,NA,CASSMAAGGMNEQYF,TGTGCCAGTAGTATGGCGGCGGGAGGGATGAACGAGCAGTACTTC
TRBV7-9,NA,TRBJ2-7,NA,CASSQEAGITYEQYF,TGTGCCAGCAGCCAAGAAGCGGGTATTACTTACGAGCAGTACTTC
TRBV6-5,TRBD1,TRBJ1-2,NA,CASVAGTGGYGYTF,TGTGCCAGCGTAGCCGGGACAGGGGGCTATGGCTACACCTTC
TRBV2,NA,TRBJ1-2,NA,CASIEGDYGYTF,TGTGCCAGCATCGAGGGTGACTATGGCTACACCTTC
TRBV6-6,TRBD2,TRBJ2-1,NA,CASSHGRSGKPDEQFF,TGTGCCAGCAGCCACGGTCGTAGCGGGAAACCGGATGAGCAGTTCTTC
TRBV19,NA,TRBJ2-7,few,CASSYDGTYEQYF,TGTGCCAGTAGTTACGACGGGACCTACGAGCAGTACTTC
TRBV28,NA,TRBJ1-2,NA,CASTAGYGYTF,TGTGCCAGCACCGCCGGGTATGGCTACACCTTC
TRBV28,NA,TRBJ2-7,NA,CASSYGRSSASSYEQYF,TGTGCCAGCAGTTATGGCCGTTCTAGCGCAAGCTCCTACGAGCAGTACTTC
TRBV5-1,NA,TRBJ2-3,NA,CASSHERRYTDTQYF,TGCGCCAGCAGCCATGAGCGGAGATACACAGATACGCAGTATTTT
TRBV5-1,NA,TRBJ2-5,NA,CASSLGFGVGGLQETQYF,TGCGCCAGCAGCTTGGGTTTTGGGGTGGGGGGGCTCCAAGAGACCCAGTACTTC
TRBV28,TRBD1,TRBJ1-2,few,CASRKTGGDGYTF,TGTGCCAGCAGGAAAACAGGGGGCGATGGCTACACCTTC
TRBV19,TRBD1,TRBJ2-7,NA,CASSPTGAYEQYF,TGTGCCAGTAGTCCCACAGGGGCCTACGAGCAGTACTTC
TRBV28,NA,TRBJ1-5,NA,CASSFGGSYLQPQHF,TGTGCCAGCAGTTTTGGGGGCAGCTACCTACAGCCCCAGCATTTT
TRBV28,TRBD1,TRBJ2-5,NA,CASRQGARGTETQYF,TGTGCCAGCAGGCAGGGGGCTAGGGGAACGGAGACCCAGTACTTC
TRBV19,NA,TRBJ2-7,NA,CASSIGVGGYEQYF,TGTGCCAGTAGTATAGGAGTCGGGGGCTACGAGCAGTACTTC
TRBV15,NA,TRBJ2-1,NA,CATSRDLNEQFF,TGTGCCACCAGCAGAGACCTTAATGAGCAGTTCTTC